Below are 21 T cell receptor beta chains sequenced from a single sample in a study of shared clonotypes between healthy human individuals. Data came from immunoSEQ multiplex PCR; TCRdb stores just in-frame clones and leaves some out. The repertoire holds hundreds of thousands of clones, with roughly 83% as singletons. Sample: PBMCs. The origin of the receptors is a woman in her forties in good health. Some clones in this sample may be carry-over from other donors' samples.

This chain connects TRBV6-5 to TRBJ1-2; D unresolved. This CDR3 has 13 amino acids. V lost 2 bases to trimming and J lost 5 bases, with 9 bases between them. CDR1 is MNHEY and CDR2 is SVGAGI in the germline V gene. The CDR3 DNA is TGTGCCAGCAGTTACGGCGGGGAGTATGGCTACACCTTC. The encoded protein is CASSYGGEYGYTF.

The rearrangement uses TRBV6-5 and TRBJ2-4, with D tentatively TRBD2 (5 bases). Germline V gene sequence: CDR1 MNHEY, CDR2 SVGAGI. The V end lost 0 bases, the J end lost 4 bases, and 10 bases lay between the germline ends. The CDR3 is 15 residues long. CDR3 in amino acids: CASSYSTRDKNIQYF. For the CDR3, the DNA is TGTGCCAGCAGTTACTCGACTCGGGATAAAAACATTCAGTACTTC.

The CDR3 loop reads CASSARLAGYSADTQYF. The CDR3 DNA reads TGTGCCAGCAGTGCACGACTAGCGGGATATAGCGCAGATACGCAGTATTTT. The chain carries TRBV27 and TRBJ2-3, with TRBD2 matching over 11 bases. V was clipped by 5 bases and J by 4 bases; unmatched bases: 11. The germline CDR1 and CDR2 sequences are MNHEY and SMNVEV (reference sequence). This CDR3 comprises 17 residues.

The V call is TRBV28, the J call TRBJ2-1, with no clear D. CDR3 length: 12 residues. Germline CDR1 and CDR2: MDHEN and SYDVKM. Trimming removed 8 bases at V and 0 bases at J, with 5 bases between. CDR3 DNA: TGTGCCAGCGCCCTCTCCTACAATGAGCAGTTCTTC. Residues: CASALSYNEQFF. The full variable domain, in which reference TRBV28 and TRBJ2-1 provide the parts outside the CDR3, is DVKVTQSSRYLVKRTGEKVFLECVQDMDHENMFWYRQDPGLGLRLIYFSYDVKMKEKGDIPEGYSVSREKKERFSLILESASTNQTSMYLCASALSYNEQFFGPGTRLTVL.

This chain's CDR3 is CAIGQGPPNEQFF. The CDR3 DNA follows: TGTGCCATCGGACAGGGCCCTCCTAATGAGCAGTTCTTC. This rearrangement joins TRBV10-3 to TRBJ2-1; 8 nucleotides match TRBD1. With V trimmed by 8 bases and J by 7 bases, 7 bases remained unmatched. CDR1 and CDR2 (germline): ENHRY, SYGVKD. The CDR3 extends over 13 amino acids.

The chain has TRBV5-1 and TRBJ2-1, with 11 bases identical to TRBD2. V lost 0 bases and J lost 1; bases outside the gene matches: 0. The germline V gene encodes CDR1 SGHRS and CDR2 YFSETQ. The length of the CDR3 is 16 residues. The CDR3 reads CASSLASGGSYNEQFF. The CDR3 region has the DNA TGCGCCAGCAGCTTGGCTAGCGGGGGGTCCTACAATGAGCAGTTCTTC.

The CDR3 here is CASPPTSGATDTQYF. CDR3 nucleotides: TGTGCCAGCCCTCCTACTAGCGGGGCCACAGATACGCAGTATTTT. The V call is TRBV28, the J call TRBJ2-3; 10 bases are shared with TRBD2. This CDR3 has 15 amino acids. The V and J ends lost 8 bases and 2 bases, in that order; junction bases with no gene match: 7. CDR1 and CDR2 from the germline V gene are MDHEN and SYDVKM.

This rearrangement joins TRBV6-1 to TRBJ1-6, with 7 bases lining up with TRBD1. Germline CDR1 MNHNS, CDR2 SASEGT. The J segment lost 7 bases and the V segment lost 11 bases, leaving 11 bases of the junction unmatched. This CDR3 contains 14 residues. The chain's CDR3 is CAGGQGDYNSPLHF. CDR3 coding DNA: TGTGCCGGGGGTCAGGGGGACTACAATTCACCCCTCCACTTT.

V gene TRBV25-1 combines with J gene TRBJ1-2, with D uncertain. The CDR3 is made up of 14 amino acids. Germline V gene lookup returns CDR1 MGHDK and CDR2 SYGVNS. The germline V and J ends were trimmed by 3 bases and 2 bases, with 10 bases remaining between them. The CDR3 is CASSEGFRNYGYTF. For the CDR3, the DNA is TGTGCCAGCAGTGAGGGGTTTAGGAACTATGGCTACACCTTC.

The gene calls are TRBV7-3 and TRBJ2-7; unclear D gene. Germline V gene data show CDR1 as SGHTA and CDR2 as FQGTGA. The CDR3 is 13 amino acids. V was shortened by 5 bases and J by 6 bases, with 14 bases between the two germline ends. The CDR3 sequence: CASSTGSDGEQYF. The CDR3 bases are TGTGCCAGCAGCACCGGTTCAGACGGCGAGCAGTACTTC.

The V call is TRBV9, the J call TRBJ2-3; 8 nucleotides line up with TRBD2. V lost 3 bases and J lost 5; bases outside the gene matches: 8. From germline, CDR1 is SGDLS and CDR2 YYNGEE. The CDR3 runs 15 residues. CDR3: CASSAAAGGRDTQYF. CDR3 bases: TGTGCCAGCAGCGCTGCGGCGGGAGGTCGAGATACGCAGTATTTT.

V gene TRBV9 combines with J gene TRBJ2-6; D unclear. Germline V gives CDR1 SGDLS, CDR2 YYNGEE. CDR3 length equals 16 residues. V was shortened by 3 bases and J by 1 base, with 11 bases between the two germline ends. CDR3 protein: CASSAEGFSGANVLTF. CDR3 in DNA: TGTGCCAGCAGCGCAGAAGGGTTTTCTGGGGCCAACGTCCTGACTTTC.

This clone has ten or more counts. This chain joins TRBV11-2 and TRBJ2-5; tentatively, D is TRBD1 (6 bases). The better agreement between TRBJ2-7 and the DNA end casts doubt on the J call. CDR1 SGHAT and CDR2 FQNNGV come from the germline V gene. The CDR3 is made up of 14 amino acids. The CDR3 spells CASSLDRGAGEQYF. The CDR3 DNA follows: TGTGCCAGCAGCTTAGACAGGGGAGCCGGCGAGCAGTACTTC.

As DNA, the CDR3 is TGTGCCAGCAGTCCAACTGAGGTCGGGGAGCTGTTTTTT. This sequence encodes CASSPTEVGELFF. The V and J genes are TRBV6-4 and TRBJ2-2, with no clear D. The CDR3 has 13 amino acids. Trimming removed 5 bases at V and 7 bases at J, with 11 bases between. Germline V gene lookup returns CDR1 MRHNA and CDR2 SNTAGT.

This clone was observed once. The chain is built from TRBV11-2 and TRBJ2-7; 11 bases match TRBD2. The CDR3 runs to 15 residues. The germline V gene encodes CDR1 SGHAT and CDR2 FQNNGV. V shed 2 bases and J 4 bases; nucleotides not matched to a gene: 4. This chain's CDR3 is CASSLLAGGRYEQYF. CDR3 bases: TGTGCCAGCAGCTTACTAGCGGGAGGTCGGTACGAGCAGTACTTC.

The chain combines TRBV7-2 with TRBJ2-1; D not resolved. The V gene's germline CDR1 is SGHTA and CDR2 FQGNSA. V lost 7 bases and J 9 bases, leaving 16 bases between the germline ends. This CDR3 comprises 13 residues. This chain's CDR3 is CASTPDWGGEQFF. The CDR3 nucleotides read TGTGCCAGCACCCCCGACTGGGGTGGTGAGCAGTTCTTC.

This clone was found many times. V is TRBV28 and J is TRBJ2-3, with TRBD1 identical over 9 bases. J gave up 2 bases and V 3 bases, and 3 bases lay outside the gene matches. The CDR3 consists of 15 residues. Germline V lookup: CDR1 MDHEN, CDR2 SYDVKM. CDR3 protein: CASSFGTGTTDTQYF. CDR3 nucleotide sequence: TGTGCCAGCAGTTTCGGGACAGGGACCACAGATACGCAGTATTTT. The full variable domain, completed using reference TRBV28 and TRBJ2-3, is DVKVTQSSRYLVKRTGEKVFLECVQDMDHENMFWYRQDPGLGLRLIYFSYDVKMKEKGDIPEGYSVSREKKERFSLILESASTNQTSMYLCASSFGTGTTDTQYFGPGTRLTVL.

V gene TRBV5-1 combines with J gene TRBJ2-1; 10 nucleotides line up with TRBD2. The CDR3 is 16 amino acids. With V trimmed by 4 bases and J by 4 bases, 8 bases remained unmatched. The germline V gene encodes CDR1 SGHRS and CDR2 YFSETQ. The CDR3: CASSPMTSGSYNEQFF. The CDR3 DNA reads as TGCGCCAGCAGCCCAATGACTAGCGGGTCTTACAATGAGCAGTTCTTC.

The rearrangement links TRBV7-2 to TRBJ2-5; D unresolved. This CDR3 contains 12 residues. V lost 2 bases, J lost 1 base, and 2 bases lay in between. Germline CDR1 reads SGHTA; CDR2 reads FQGNSA. CDR3 in DNA: TGTGCCAGCAGCTTAATCCAAGAGACCCAGTACTTC. Protein: CASSLIQETQYF.

This chain uses TRBV18 with TRBJ2-1; TRBD2 matches 10 bases. Germline CDR1 KGHSH, CDR2 LQKENI. V trimming: 0 bases; J trimming: 7 bases; junction bases outside the gene matches: 6. There are 16 residues in the CDR3. The DNA of the CDR3 is TGTGCCAGCTCACCACCTGTGGGACTAGCGATAAATGAGCAGTTCTTC. Translating gives CASSPPVGLAINEQFF. The full variable domain, with the rest looked up from reference TRBV18 and TRBJ2-1, is NAGVMQNPRHLVRRRGQEARLRCSPMKGHSHVYWYRQLPEEGLKFMVYLQKENIIDESGMPKERFSAEFPKEGPSILRIQQVVRGDSAAYFCASSPPVGLAINEQFFGPGTRLTVL.

V is TRBV28 and J is TRBJ2-2; no reliable D call. From germline, CDR1 is MDHEN and CDR2 SYDVKM. Trimming left V 5 bases short and J 10 bases short, with 20 bases between. This CDR3 has 15 residues. The chain's CDR3 is CASSLPGPSRQELFF. The CDR3 DNA sequence: TGTGCCAGCAGTCTACCCGGCCCTTCTCGTCAGGAGCTGTTTTTT.